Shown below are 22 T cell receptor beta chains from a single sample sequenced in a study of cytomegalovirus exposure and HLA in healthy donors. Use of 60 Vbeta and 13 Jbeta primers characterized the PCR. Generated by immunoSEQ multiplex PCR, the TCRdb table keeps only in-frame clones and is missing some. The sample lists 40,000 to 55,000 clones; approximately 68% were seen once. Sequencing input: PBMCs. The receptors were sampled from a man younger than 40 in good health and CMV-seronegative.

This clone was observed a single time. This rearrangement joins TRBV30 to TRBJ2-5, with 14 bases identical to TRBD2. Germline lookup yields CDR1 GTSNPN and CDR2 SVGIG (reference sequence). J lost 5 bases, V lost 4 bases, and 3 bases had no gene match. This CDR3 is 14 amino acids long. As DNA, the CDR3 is TGTGCCTGGAATAGACTAGCGGGAGGGGAGACCCAGTACTTC. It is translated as CAWNRLAGGETQYF.

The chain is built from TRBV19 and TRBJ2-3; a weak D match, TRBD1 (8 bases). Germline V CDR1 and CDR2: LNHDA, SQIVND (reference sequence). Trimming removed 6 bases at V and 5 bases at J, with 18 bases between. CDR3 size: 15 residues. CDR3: CASSRLATGGDTQYF. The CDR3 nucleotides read TGTGCCAGTAGCAGACTAGCAACAGGGGGAGATACGCAGTATTTT.

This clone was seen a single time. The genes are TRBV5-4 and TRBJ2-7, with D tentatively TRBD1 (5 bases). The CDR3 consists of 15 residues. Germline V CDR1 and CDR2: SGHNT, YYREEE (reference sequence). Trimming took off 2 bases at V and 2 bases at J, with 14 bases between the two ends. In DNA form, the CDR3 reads TGTGCCAGCAGCTTTGGGGCAGTGAGTACCTACGAGCAGTACTTC. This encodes CASSFGAVSTYEQYF. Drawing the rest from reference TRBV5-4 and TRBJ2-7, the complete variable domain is ETGVTQSPTHLIKTRGQQVTLRCSSQSGHNTVSWYQQALGQGPQFIFQYYREEENGRGNFPPRFSGLQFPNYSSELNVNALELDDSALYLCASSFGAVSTYEQYFGPGTRLTVT.

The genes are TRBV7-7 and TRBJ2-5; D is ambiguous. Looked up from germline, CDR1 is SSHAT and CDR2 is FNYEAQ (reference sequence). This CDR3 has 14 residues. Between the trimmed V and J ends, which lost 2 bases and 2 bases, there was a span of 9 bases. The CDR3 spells CASSLNLIQETQYF. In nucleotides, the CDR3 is TGTGCCAGCAGCTTAAATCTTATACAAGAGACCCAGTACTTC.

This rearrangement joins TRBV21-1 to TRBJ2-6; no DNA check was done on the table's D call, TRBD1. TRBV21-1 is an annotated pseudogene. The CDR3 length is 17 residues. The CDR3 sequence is CASSKSVFSSGANVLTF. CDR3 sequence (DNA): TGTGCCAGCAGCAAATCCGTATTCAGCTCTGGGGCCAACGTCCTGACTTTC.

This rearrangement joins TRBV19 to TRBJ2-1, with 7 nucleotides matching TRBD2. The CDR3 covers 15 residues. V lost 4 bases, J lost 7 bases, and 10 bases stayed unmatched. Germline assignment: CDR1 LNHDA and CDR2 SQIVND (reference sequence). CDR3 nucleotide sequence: TGTGCCAGTAGTAAGGTGGGGGGAGGGGCGAATGAGCAGTTCTTC. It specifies CASSKVGGGANEQFF.

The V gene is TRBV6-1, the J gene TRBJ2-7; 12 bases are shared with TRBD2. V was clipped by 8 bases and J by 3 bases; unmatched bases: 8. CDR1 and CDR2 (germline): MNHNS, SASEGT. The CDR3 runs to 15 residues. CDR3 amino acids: CASGKLAGGLYEQYF. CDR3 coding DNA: TGTGCCAGCGGCAAACTAGCGGGAGGTCTCTACGAGCAGTACTTC.

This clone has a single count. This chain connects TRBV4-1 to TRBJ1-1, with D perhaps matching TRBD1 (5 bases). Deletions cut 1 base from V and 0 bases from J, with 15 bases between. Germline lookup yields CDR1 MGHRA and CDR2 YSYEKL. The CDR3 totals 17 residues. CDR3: CASSQGPSQGVNTEAFF. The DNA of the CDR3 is TGCGCCAGCAGCCAAGGTCCAAGCCAGGGCGTGAACACTGAAGCTTTCTTT.

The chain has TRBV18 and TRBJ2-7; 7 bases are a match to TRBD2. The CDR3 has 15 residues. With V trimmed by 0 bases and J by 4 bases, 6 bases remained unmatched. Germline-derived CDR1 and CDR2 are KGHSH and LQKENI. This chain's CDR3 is CASSPPGGSPYEQYF. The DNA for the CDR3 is TGTGCCAGCTCACCACCGGGGGGGAGCCCTTACGAGCAGTACTTC.

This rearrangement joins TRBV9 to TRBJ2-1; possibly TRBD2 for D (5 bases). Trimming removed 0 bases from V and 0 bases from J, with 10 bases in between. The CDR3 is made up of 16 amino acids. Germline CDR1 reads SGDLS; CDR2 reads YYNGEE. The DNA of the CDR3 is TGTGCCAGCAGCGTAGGGGGTCGGGGCTCCTACAATGAGCAGTTCTTC. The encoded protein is CASSVGGRGSYNEQFF.

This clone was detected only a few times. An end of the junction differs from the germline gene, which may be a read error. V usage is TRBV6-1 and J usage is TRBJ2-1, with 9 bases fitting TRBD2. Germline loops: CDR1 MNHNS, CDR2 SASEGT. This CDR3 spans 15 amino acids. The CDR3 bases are TGTGCCAGCACTGAAGAGGGGACTAGCTCCAATGAGCAGTTCTTC. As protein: CASTEEGTSSNEQFF.

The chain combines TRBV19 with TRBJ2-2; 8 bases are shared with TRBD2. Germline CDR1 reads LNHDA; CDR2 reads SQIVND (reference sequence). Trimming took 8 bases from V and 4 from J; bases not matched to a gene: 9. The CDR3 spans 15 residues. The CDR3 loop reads CASATGTRITGELFF. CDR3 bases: TGTGCCAGTGCAACCGGGACTAGGATCACCGGGGAGCTGTTTTTT.

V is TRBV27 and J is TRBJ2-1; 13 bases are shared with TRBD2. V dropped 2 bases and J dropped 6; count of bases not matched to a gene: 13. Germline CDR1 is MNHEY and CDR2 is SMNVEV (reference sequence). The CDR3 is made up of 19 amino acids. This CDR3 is CASSLLVPFGTSGTNEQFF. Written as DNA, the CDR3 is TGTGCCAGCAGTTTACTTGTTCCTTTCGGGACTAGCGGGACCAATGAGCAGTTCTTC.

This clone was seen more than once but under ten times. The DNA for the CDR3 is TGTGCCAGCCTGGCGGGACAGGGGTATCTCACTGAAGCTTTCTTT. Translation: CASLAGQGYLTEAFF. The genes are TRBV6-1 and TRBJ1-1, with TRBD1 identical over 10 bases. The germline CDR1 and CDR2 sequences are MNHNS and SASEGT. The CDR3 covers 15 residues. The junction had 10 bases not matched to a gene; V was cut back by 8 bases and J by 4 bases.

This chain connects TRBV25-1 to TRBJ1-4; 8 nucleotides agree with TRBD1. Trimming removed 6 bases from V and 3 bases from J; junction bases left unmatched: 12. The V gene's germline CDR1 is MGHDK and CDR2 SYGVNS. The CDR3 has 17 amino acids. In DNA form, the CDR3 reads TGTGCCAGCAGCAGGGCCAGGGGGCCCGCGGCTAATGAAAAACTGTTTTTT. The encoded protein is CASSRARGPAANEKLFF.

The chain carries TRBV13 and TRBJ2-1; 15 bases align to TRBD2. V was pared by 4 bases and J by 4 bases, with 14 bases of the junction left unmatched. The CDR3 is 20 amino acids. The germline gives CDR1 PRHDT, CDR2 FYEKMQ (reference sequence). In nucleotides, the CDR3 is TGTGCCAGCAGCTCCTACCGCCGGACTAGCGGGAGGGGTCAGTACAATGAGCAGTTCTTC. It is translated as CASSSYRRTSGRGQYNEQFF.

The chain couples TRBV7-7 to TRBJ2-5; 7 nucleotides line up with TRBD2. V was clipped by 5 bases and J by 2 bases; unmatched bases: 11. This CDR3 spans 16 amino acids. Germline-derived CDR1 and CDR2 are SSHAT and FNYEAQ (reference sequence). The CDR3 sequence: CASSQPVASGQETQYF. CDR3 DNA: TGTGCCAGCAGCCAACCCGTGGCTAGCGGACAAGAGACCCAGTACTTC.

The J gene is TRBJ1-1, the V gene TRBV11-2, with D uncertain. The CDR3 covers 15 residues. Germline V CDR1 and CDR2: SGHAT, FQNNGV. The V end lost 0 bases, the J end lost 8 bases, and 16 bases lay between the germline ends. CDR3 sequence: CASSLDKLDGEEAFF. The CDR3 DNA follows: TGTGCCAGCAGCTTAGATAAGTTAGACGGGGAGGAAGCTTTCTTT.

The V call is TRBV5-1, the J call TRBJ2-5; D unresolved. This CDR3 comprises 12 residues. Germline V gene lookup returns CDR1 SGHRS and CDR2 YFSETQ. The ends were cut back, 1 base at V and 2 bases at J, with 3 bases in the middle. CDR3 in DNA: TGCGCCAGCAGCTTGCCACAAGAGACCCAGTACTTC. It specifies CASSLPQETQYF.

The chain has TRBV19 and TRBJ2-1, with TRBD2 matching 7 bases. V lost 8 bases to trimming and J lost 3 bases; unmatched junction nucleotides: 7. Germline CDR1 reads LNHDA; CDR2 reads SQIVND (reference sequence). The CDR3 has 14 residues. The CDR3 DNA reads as TGTGCCAGTCGAGCGGGGTCTAGCTACAATGAGCAGTTCTTC. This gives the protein CASRAGSSYNEQFF.

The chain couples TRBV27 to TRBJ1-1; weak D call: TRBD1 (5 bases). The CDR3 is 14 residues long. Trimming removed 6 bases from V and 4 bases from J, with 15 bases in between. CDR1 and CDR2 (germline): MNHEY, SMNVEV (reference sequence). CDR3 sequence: CASSPRAGVTEAFF. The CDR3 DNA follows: TGTGCCAGCAGCCCCCGCGCGGGGGTCACTGAAGCTTTCTTT.

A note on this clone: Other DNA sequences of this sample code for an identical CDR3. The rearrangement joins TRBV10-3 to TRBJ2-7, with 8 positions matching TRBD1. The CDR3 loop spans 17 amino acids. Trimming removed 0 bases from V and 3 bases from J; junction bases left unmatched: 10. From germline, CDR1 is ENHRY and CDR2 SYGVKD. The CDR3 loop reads CAISESQRSGGGYEQYF. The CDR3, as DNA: TGTGCCATCAGTGAGTCTCAAAGGTCAGGGGGCGGCTACGAGCAGTACTTC.